Shown below are 8 T cell receptor beta chains from a single sample sequenced in a study of cytomegalovirus exposure and HLA in healthy donors. The PCR was carried out with 60 Vbeta primers and 13 Jbeta primers. Generated by immunoSEQ multiplex PCR, the TCRdb table keeps only in-frame clones and is missing some. Here the sample spans some 170,000 clones, around 90% being singletons. The material sequenced was PBMCs. These receptors originate from a woman under 40 in good health and CMV-seronegative.

A word on this clone: Other DNA sequences of this sample code for an identical CDR3. The rearrangement joins TRBV7-2 to TRBJ2-3; 8 bases line up with TRBD2. The germline V gene encodes CDR1 SGHTA and CDR2 FQGNSA. The length of the CDR3 is 16 residues. V lost 6 bases to trimming and J lost 5 bases; unmatched junction nucleotides: 13. The CDR3 region is CASRWGTSGGRDTQYF. The CDR3 bases are TGTGCCAGCAGGTGGGGGACCAGCGGGGGTAGAGATACGCAGTATTTT.

The rearrangement links TRBV11-2 to TRBJ2-3; 9 positions match TRBD2. The CDR3 contains 18 residues. The junction had 12 bases not matched to a gene; V was cut back by 5 bases and J by 0 bases. Per germline, CDR1 SGHAT and CDR2 FQNNGV. In DNA form, the CDR3 reads TGTGCCAGCAGCCAACTGGGGCTAGCGGGGAGTAGCACAGATACGCAGTATTTT. This encodes CASSQLGLAGSSTDTQYF.

The CDR3 here is CASSYYGQNEQYF. CDR3 bases: TGTGCCAGCAGTTACTATGGCCAGAACGAGCAGTACTTC. The chain uses TRBV6-5 and TRBJ2-7; D is undetermined. This CDR3 is 13 amino acids long. V was shortened by 1 base and J by 5 bases, with 9 bases between the two germline ends. CDR1 and CDR2 from the germline V gene are MNHEY and SVGAGI.

This clone turned up a few times. The chain couples TRBV6-6 to TRBJ1-5; D not certain. V lost 0 bases to trimming and J lost 7 bases, with 13 bases between them. The length of the CDR3 is 15 residues. CDR1 and CDR2 from the germline V gene are MNHNY and SVGAGI (reference sequence). Here the CDR3 reads CASSYSEEVLQPQHF. The DNA of the CDR3 is TGTGCCAGCAGTTACTCGGAGGAGGTTCTGCAGCCCCAGCATTTT.

The V call is TRBV5-4, the J call TRBJ2-3, with D possibly matching TRBD1 (5 bases). Trimming pared 3 bases from V and 2 bases from J, leaving 16 bases between. The CDR3 consists of 16 residues. Germline assignment: CDR1 SGHNT and CDR2 YYREEE (reference sequence). The DNA of the CDR3 is TGTGCCAGCAGCTCCAATGGGGCCACACTCACAGATACGCAGTATTTT. Translated: CASSSNGATLTDTQYF.

The chain links TRBV18 to TRBJ2-5; perhaps TRBD2 as D (6 bases). Between the trimmed V and J ends, which lost 3 bases and 1 base, there was a span of 9 bases. The CDR3 extends over 14 amino acids. CDR1 and CDR2 from the germline V gene are KGHSH and LQKENI. The CDR3 DNA is TGTGCCAGCTCACCCCAAGCGGGCCAAGAGACCCAGTACTTC. This translates into CASSPQAGQETQYF. Together with reference TRBV18 and TRBJ2-5, the CDR3 gives the full variable domain: NAGVMQNPRHLVRRRGQEARLRCSPMKGHSHVYWYRQLPEEGLKFMVYLQKENIIDESGMPKERFSAEFPKEGPSILRIQQVVRGDSAAYFCASSPQAGQETQYFGPGTRLLVL.

The V and J genes are TRBV4-3 and TRBJ2-7; a weak D match, TRBD1 (6 bases). The CDR3 has 18 residues. Trimming stripped 5 bases from V and 0 bases from J, with 23 bases between. Per the germline V gene, CDR1 is LGHNA and CDR2 is YSLEER. CDR3 region: CASSEPSPDSVSSYEQYF. The CDR3 DNA reads as TGCGCCAGCAGCGAACCCTCCCCGGACAGCGTCAGCTCCTACGAGCAGTACTTC.

The rearrangement uses TRBV7-9 and TRBJ1-6, with D hard to call. The germline V and J ends were trimmed by 1 base and 8 bases, with 9 bases remaining between them. From germline, CDR1 is SEHNR and CDR2 FQNEAQ (reference sequence). The CDR3 contains 14 residues. The CDR3 reads CASSLGGFDSPLHF. The CDR3 DNA is TGTGCCAGCAGCTTAGGAGGGTTCGATTCACCCCTCCACTTT.